Detailed here is one TCR beta chain. The antigen remains unidentified. Germline V CDR1 and CDR2: WNHNN, SYGVQD (reference sequence). The CDR3 has 13 amino acids. Trimming removed 0 bases at V and 10 bases at J, with 10 bases between. This table comes from immunoSEQ multiplex PCR, and its TCRdb copy is limited to in-frame clones, with some not included. This sample has approximately 120,000 clones; 80% to 95% occur once, and the top ten carry roughly 0.8%. The data are from a study of OX40 agonist ivuxolimab in advanced cancers. About the study: Patients were dosed with the agonistic anti-OX40 (CD134) antibody ivuxolimab. General study results and limits: Doses of 0.1 to 3.0 mg/kg were accompanied by clonal expansion of CD4+ and CD8+ blood T cells by week 6.

The cohort excluded patients with autoimmune disease history or systemic immunosuppression. Blood draws occurred at baseline, cycle 4 day 1, and cycle 7 day 1. The sequence was obtained from an adult with an advanced solid tumor such as melanoma, head and neck, liver or kidney cancer. J is TRBJ2-1 and V is TRBV10-1; D not certain. The sequences come from CD4+ or CD8+ T cells sorted from blood, collected in a trial of the OX40 agonist ivuxolimab. In nucleotides, the CDR3 is TGCGCCAGCAGTGAGTCGGCTTCCAAAGAGCAGTTCTTC. This codes for CASSESASKEQFF.